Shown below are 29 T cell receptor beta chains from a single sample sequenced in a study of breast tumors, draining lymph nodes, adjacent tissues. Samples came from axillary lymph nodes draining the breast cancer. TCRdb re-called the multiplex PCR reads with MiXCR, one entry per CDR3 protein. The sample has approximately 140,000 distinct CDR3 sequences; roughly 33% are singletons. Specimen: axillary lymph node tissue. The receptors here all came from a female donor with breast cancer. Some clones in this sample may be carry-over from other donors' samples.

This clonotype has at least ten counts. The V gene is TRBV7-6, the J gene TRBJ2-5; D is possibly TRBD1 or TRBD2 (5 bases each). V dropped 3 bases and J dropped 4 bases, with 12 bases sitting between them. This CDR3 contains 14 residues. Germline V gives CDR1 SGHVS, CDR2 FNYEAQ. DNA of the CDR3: TGTGCCAGCAGCTTCGGGGCCTATGTAGAGACCCAGTACTTC. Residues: CASSFGAYVETQYF.

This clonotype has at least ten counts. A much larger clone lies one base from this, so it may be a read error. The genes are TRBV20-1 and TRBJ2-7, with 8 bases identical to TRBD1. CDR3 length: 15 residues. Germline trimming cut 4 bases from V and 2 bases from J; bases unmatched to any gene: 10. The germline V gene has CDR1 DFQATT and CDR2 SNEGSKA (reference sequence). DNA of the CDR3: TGCAGTGCTACCAGGCCGCAGGGACAGGCCTACGAGCAGTACTTC. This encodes CSATRPQGQAYEQYF.

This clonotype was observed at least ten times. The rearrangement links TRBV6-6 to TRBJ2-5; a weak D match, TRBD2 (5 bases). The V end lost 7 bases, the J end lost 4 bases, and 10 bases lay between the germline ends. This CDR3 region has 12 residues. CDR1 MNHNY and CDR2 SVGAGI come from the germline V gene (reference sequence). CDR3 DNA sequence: TGTGCCAGCACAGAACGGGGAGAGACCCAGTACTTC. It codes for CASTERGETQYF.

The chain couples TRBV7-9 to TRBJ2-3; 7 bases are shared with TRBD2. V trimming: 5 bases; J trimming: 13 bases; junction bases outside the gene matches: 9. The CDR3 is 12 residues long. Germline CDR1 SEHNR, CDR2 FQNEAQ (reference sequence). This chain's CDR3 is CASSPSAGDEYF. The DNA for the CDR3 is TGTGCCAGCAGCCCATCGGCGGGGGACGAGTATTTT.

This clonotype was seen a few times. The chain's CDR3 is CASSHGGRKNYGYTF. The DNA of the CDR3 is TGTGCCAGCAGTCACGGGGGACGGAAAAACTATGGCTACACCTTC. V is TRBV6-5 and J is TRBJ1-2; tentative D call: TRBD1 (5 bases). Trimming cost V 5 bases and J 2 bases, with 15 bases left between them. Germline V gene data show CDR1 as MNHEY and CDR2 as SVGAGI. The CDR3 covers 15 residues.

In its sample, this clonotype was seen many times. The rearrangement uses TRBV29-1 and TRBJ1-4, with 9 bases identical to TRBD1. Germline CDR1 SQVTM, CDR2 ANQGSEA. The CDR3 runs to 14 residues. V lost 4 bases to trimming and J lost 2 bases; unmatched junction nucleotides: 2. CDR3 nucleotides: TGCAGCGTTGGGGGGACAGGGACTAATGAAAAACTGTTTTTT. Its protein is CSVGGTGTNEKLFF.

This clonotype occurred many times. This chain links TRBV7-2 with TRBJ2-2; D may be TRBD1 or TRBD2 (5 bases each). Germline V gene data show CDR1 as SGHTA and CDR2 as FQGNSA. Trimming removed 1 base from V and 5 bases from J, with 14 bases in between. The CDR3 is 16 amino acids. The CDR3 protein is CASSLVWGRSTGELFF. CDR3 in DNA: TGTGCCAGCAGCTTAGTTTGGGGGAGATCGACCGGGGAGCTGTTTTTT.

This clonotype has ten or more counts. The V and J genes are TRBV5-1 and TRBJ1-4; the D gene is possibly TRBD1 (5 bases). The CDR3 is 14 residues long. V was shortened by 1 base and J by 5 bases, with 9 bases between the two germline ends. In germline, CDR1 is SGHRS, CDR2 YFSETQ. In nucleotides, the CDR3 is TGCGCCAGCAGCTTGACAACAGGAAATGAAAAACTGTTTTTT. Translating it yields CASSLTTGNEKLFF.

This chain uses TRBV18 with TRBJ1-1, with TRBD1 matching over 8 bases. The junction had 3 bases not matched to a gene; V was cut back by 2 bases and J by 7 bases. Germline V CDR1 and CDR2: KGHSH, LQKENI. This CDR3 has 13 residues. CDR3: CASSPGTGDEAFF. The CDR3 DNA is TGTGCCAGCTCACCAGGGACAGGAGATGAAGCTTTCTTT.

The chain's CDR3 is CASSLALGYPGELFF. In nucleotides, the CDR3 is TGTGCCAGCAGCTTAGCATTAGGCTATCCCGGGGAGCTGTTTTTT. The chain is built from TRBV7-8 and TRBJ2-2; no firm D call. Germline values: CDR1 SGHVS, CDR2 FQNEAQ. Trimming cost V 0 bases and J 6 bases, with 11 bases left between them. The CDR3 length is 15 residues.

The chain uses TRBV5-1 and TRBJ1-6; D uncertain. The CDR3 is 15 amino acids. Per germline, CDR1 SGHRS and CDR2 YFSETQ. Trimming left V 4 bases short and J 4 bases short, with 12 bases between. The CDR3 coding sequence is TGCGCCAGCAGCCTCGACGGGGAATATAATTCACCCCTCCACTTT. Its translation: CASSLDGEYNSPLHF.

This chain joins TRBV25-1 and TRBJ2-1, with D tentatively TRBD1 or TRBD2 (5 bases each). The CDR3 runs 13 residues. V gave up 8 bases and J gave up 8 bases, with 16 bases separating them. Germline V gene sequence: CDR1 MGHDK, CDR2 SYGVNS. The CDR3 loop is CASQSSWGYEQFF. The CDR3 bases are TGTGCCAGCCAATCCTCCTGGGGGTATGAGCAGTTCTTC.

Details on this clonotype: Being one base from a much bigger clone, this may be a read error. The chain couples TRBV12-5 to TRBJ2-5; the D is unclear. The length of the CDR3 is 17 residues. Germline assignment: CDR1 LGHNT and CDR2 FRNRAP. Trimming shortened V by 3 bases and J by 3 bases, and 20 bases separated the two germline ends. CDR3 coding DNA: TGTGCTAGTGGTTTCGGAACAACAGCAGCGAGTAAAGAGACCCAGTACTTC. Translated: CASGFGTTAASKETQYF.

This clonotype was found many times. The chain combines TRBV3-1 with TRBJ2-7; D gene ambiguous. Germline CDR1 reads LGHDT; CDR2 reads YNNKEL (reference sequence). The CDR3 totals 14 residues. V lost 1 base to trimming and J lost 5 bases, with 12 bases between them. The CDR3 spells CASSQGAKGDEQYF. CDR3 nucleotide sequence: TGTGCCAGCAGCCAAGGGGCTAAGGGCGACGAGCAGTACTTC.

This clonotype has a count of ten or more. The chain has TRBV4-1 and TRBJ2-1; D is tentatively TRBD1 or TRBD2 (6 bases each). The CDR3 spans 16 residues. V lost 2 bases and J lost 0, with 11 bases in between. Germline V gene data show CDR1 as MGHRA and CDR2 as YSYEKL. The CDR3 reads CASSQLGGRSYNEQFF. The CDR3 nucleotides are TGCGCCAGCAGCCAACTGGGGGGCCGCTCCTACAATGAGCAGTTCTTC.

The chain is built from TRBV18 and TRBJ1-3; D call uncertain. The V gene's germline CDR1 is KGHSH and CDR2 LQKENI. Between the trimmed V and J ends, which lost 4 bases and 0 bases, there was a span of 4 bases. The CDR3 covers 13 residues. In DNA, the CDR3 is TGTGCCAGCTCACGTGACTCTGGAAACACCATATATTTT. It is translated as CASSRDSGNTIYF.

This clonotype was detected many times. CDR3 nucleotides: TGTGCCAGCCTGGTTTACTACAATGAGCAGTTCTTC. This codes for CASLVYYNEQFF. The V and J genes are TRBV2 and TRBJ2-1; no clear D. CDR3 size: 12 residues. V lost 8 bases to trimming and J lost 3 bases, with 8 bases between them. Germline CDR1 SNHLY, CDR2 FYNNEI.

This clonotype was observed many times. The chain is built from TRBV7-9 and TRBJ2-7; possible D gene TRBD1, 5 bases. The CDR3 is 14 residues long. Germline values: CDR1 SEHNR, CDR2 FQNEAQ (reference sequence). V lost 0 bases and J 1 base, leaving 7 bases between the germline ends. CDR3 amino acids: CASSLATGSYEQYV. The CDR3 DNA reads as TGTGCCAGCAGCTTAGCAACAGGTTCCTACGAGCAGTACGTC.

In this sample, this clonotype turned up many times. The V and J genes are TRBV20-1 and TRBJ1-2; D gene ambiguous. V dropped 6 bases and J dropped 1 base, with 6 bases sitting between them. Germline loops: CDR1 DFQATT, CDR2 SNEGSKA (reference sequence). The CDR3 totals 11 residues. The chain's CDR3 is CSAFLNYGYTF. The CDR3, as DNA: TGCAGTGCATTCCTTAACTATGGCTACACCTTC.

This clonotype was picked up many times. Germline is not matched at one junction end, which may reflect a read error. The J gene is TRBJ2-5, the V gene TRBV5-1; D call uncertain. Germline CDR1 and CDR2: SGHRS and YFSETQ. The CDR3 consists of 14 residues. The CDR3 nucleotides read TGCGCCAGCAGCATCCCGTGGAGCCAAGACACCCAGTACTTC. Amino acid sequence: CASSIPWSQDTQYF.

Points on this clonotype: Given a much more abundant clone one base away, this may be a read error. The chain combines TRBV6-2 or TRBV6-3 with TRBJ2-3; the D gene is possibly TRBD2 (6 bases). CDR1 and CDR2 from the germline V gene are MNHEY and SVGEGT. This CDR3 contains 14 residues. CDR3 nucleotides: TGTGCCAGCAGTGCCTATACTAGCACAGGTACGCAGTATTTT. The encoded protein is CASSAYTSTGTQYF.

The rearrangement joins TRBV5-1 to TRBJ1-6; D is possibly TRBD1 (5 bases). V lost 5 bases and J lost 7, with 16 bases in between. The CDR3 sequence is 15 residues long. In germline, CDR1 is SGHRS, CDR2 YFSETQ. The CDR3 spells CASRRGRTANSPLHF. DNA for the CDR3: TGCGCCAGCAGAAGGGGACGGACCGCGAATTCACCCCTCCACTTT.

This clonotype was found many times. The CDR3 loop is CASRLRKYNEQFF. As DNA, the CDR3 is TGTGCCAGCAGGCTAAGAAAATACAATGAGCAGTTCTTC. The chain recombines TRBV2 with TRBJ2-1; D is unclear. V was pared by 6 bases and J by 4 bases, with 10 bases between. The CDR3 contains 13 residues. Germline V CDR1 and CDR2: SNHLY, FYNNEI.

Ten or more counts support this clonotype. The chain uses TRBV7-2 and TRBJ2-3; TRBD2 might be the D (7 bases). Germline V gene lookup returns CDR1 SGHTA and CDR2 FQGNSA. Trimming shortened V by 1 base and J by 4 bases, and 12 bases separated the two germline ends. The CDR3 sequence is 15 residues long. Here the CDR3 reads CASSLGGGEADTQYF. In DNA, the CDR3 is TGTGCCAGCAGCTTAGGGGGGGGCGAGGCAGATACGCAGTATTTT.

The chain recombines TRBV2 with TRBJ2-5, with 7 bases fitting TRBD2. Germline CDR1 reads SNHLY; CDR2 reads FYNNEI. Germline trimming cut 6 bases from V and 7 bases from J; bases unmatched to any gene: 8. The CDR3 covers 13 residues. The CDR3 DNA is TGTGCCAGCAGGCTGGGGTTAGCGGGGACCCAGTACTTC. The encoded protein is CASRLGLAGTQYF.

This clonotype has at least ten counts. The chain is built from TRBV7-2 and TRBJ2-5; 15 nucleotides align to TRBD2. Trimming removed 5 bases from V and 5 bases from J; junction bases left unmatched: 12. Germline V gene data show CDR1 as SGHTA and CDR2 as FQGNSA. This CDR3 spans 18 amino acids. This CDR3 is CASSPGLAGGGPRETQYF. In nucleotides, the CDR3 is TGTGCCAGCAGCCCGGGACTAGCGGGGGGCGGCCCCCGGGAGACCCAGTACTTC. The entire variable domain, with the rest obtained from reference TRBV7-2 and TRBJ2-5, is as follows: GAGVSQSPSNKVTEKGKDVELRCDPISGHTALYWYRQSLGQGLEFLIYFQGNSAPDKSGLPSDRFSAERTGGSVSTLTIQRTQQEDSAVYLCASSPGLAGGGPRETQYFGPGTRLLVL.

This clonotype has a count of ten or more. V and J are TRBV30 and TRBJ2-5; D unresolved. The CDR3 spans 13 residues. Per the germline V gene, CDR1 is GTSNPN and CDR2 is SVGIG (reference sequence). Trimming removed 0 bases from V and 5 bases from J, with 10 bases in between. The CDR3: CAWSVYLGETQYF. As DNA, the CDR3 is TGTGCCTGGAGTGTATATTTGGGGGAGACCCAGTACTTC.

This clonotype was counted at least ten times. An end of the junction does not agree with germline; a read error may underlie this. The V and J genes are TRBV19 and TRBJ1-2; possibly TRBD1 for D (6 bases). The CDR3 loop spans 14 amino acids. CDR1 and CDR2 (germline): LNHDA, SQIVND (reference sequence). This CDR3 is CASSIGHRVYGYAF. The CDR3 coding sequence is TGTGCCAGTAGTATCGGACACAGGGTCTATGGCTACGCCTTC.

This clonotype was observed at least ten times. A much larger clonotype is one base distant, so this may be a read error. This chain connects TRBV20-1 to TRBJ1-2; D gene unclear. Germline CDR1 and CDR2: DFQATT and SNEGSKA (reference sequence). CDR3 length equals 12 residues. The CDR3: CSASTGPYGSTF. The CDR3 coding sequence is TGCAGTGCTAGTACTGGGCCCTATGGCTCCACCTTC.